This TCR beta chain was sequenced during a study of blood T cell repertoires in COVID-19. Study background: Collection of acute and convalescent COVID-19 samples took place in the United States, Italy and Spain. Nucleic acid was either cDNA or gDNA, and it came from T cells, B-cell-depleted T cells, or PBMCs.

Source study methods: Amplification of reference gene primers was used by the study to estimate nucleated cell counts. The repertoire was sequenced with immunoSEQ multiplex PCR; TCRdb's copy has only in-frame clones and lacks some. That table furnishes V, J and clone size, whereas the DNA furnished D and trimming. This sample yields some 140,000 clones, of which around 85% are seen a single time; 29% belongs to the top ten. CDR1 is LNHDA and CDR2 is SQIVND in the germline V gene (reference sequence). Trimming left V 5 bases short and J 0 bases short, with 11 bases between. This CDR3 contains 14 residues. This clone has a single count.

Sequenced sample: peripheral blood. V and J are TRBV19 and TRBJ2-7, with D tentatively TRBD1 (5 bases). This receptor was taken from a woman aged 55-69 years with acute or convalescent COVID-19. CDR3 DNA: TGTGCCAGTAGTCCAGGGCTGAGCTCCTACGAGCAGTACGTC. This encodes CASSPGLSSYEQYV.